The entry below describes one T cell receptor beta chain. Its antigen is currently not known. Base-call qualities are not available, and no considerably larger clone is one nucleotide away. Library method: the immunoSEQ multiplex PCR assay. For the multiplex PCR, a mixture combining 60 forward primers for TCR Vbeta segments and 13 reverse primers for TCR Jbeta segments was used. The CDR3 region of rearranged TCR beta genes was amplified from genomic DNA with a multiplex PCR assay. The amplified TCR beta libraries were sequenced on the Illumina HiSeq System as 87-base-pair reads. The authors processed their data as follows. A later analysis tallied approximately 87 million unique TCR beta chains across the 666 repertoires, and about 10 million of those chains were shared by two or more donors. To remove PCR and sequencing errors, raw reads were error-corrected and collapsed into unique sequences using a nearest-neighbor algorithm that merged closely related sequences. V, D and J gene segments were assigned by aligning CDR3 sequences to IMGT reference sequences. For a sequence to be retained, a match of at least six nucleotides was required to both a V gene segment and a J gene segment. Rearrangements were called productive when the CDR3 lacked stop codons and stayed in frame with V and J; all others were non-productive. Following IMGT convention, CDR3 was defined as the stretch from the second conserved V-encoded cysteine to the conserved J-encoded phenylalanine. In an earlier analysis of more than 550 of the donors, sequences lacking an unambiguous match to a single V gene segment were excluded. An earlier analysis of a few hundred of the donors called V segments functional above 56.7% productive rearrangements and segregating when the between-donor standard deviation exceeded 5%. A statistical classification framework was built to diagnose cytomegalovirus status from the catalog of TCR beta chain sequences. In a later analysis, V and J genes were assigned by comparing TCR nucleotide sequences against IMGT/GENE-DB human TR gene sequences. In a later analysis, CDR3 sequences and most-parsimonious VDJ recombination scenarios were assigned using the TCRdist pipeline. In a later analysis, each TCR beta chain was defined by its CDR3 amino acid sequence together with its V-gene family, and reads lacking a unique V-gene family were excluded. As a way to deal with suspected cross-contamination and a sequencing artifact, a later analysis dropped hundreds of nucleotide sequences that were highly shared and had low generation probability. A later analysis calculated a clonal expansion index for each public chain from normalized within-repertoire ranks of inferred template counts. A later analysis computed generation probabilities with a VDJ recombination model fitted to out-of-frame rearrangements, and checked the results against IGoR. In a later analysis, hypergeometric tests were used to score TCR-TCR, TCR-HLA and TCR-CMV co-occurrence, with a repertoire-size bias correction applied to TCR pairs. To estimate false discovery rates, a later analysis permuted the HLA or CMV assignments 20 times. In a later analysis, co-occurring TCRs were grouped with DBSCAN, and TCRdist sequence similarity was added when clustering was performed within HLA-allele-positive subsets. Repertoires with fewer than 30,000 or more than 120,000 public chains, plus five repertoires with anomalous nucleotide sharing, were excluded from co-occurrence clustering. TCRdb holds this immuneACCESS table with in-frame rearrangements only. Some clones are missing; in checked studies, unresolved V genes explain under half, and the rest has no known cause. V and J calls plus clone size are reproduced from that table; the DNA served to infer D and trimming. This sample lists some 160,000 clones; around 78% were detected once. The ten largest clonotypes hold 6.5% to 9% of the sample.

The sample comes from a study of cytomegalovirus exposure and HLA in healthy donors (dated by TCRdb to 2017 to 2019). Turning to the overall study: An earlier analysis of 587 of the donors reported under 300 Gb of sequence data and 100 million to 120 million unique TCR beta sequences obtained from about 179 million T cells. Besides the first cohort of around 670 subjects, a separate validation cohort made up of about 120 different subjects was used. A later genetic analysis took genome-wide SNP genotypes for about 60% of the roughly 670 donors and used that subset as a discovery cohort. Among 300 to 500 genotyped donors of the cohort, an average of around 250,000 unique TCR beta nucleotide sequences was sequenced per donor, of which roughly 17% were non-productive. About 5 DR-DQ haplotypes were handled as single units for association and clustering, since linkage in the cohort was strong. Of the 398 genotyped donors, approximately 82% fell in the genetic ancestry cluster associated with self-reported Caucasian donors. A later analysis re-examined previously published TCR beta repertoires from roughly 720 donors and added high-resolution HLA genotyping to investigate patterns of TCR occurrence. The later analysis used no new phenotypic data to find candidate immune exposures, relying instead on TCR beta sequences and their occurrence across donors. Both class I and class II loci were covered by HLA typing, at four-digit resolution. The number of typed donors differed by locus: about 629-630 for A, B, C, DRB1 and DQB1; 500 to 550 for DQA1; around 610 for DPA1; and about 470 for DPB1. The study aimed to test whether cataloging public T cell receptors could reveal signatures of past pathogen exposure. The study profiled the T cell repertoires of hundreds of subjects by immunosequencing and related them to cytomegalovirus serostatus. Donor age, sex, ethnicity and CMV serostatus were collected together with the repertoire data. The study combined high-throughput TCR immunosequencing, statistical association of individual TCRs with disease status, and machine learning to predict cytomegalovirus infection status. An early release that covered fewer than 750 HLA-typed donors contained 250 to 350 gigabases of sequencing data and about 84 million unique TCR sequences. An earlier analysis of 587 of the donors used high-throughput TCR beta sequencing to judge whether each TCR beta V gene segment behaved as functional or pseudogenic. All discovery cohort repertoires had been generated using a single sequencing platform. Points the paper makes about the study in general: Broadly in line with IMGT annotations, most TCR beta V segments showed up in productive rearrangements about 90% or about 30% of the time in an earlier analysis of roughly 590 of the donors. A later analysis reported that several top co-occurrence clusters appeared linked to parvovirus B19, influenza, CMV and Epstein-Barr virus. In vitro tests confirmed that a few of the cytomegalovirus-associated TCR beta chains recognize cytomegalovirus antigens. In a later analysis, HLA-associated TCR beta chains were found to be more clonally expanded and to have lower generation probabilities than equally common non-associated chains. Because HLA typing was unavailable for some donors at each locus, only the typed subset was used in association tests. Sequencing depth was assumed to be roughly uniform across donors in the presence/absence analyses, though that assumption may not hold. Compared with the roughly 670-donor mean, donors in an Asian-associated ancestry cluster had fewer N-insertions in productive TCRs, according to a later genetic analysis. This cohort had only TCR beta chains sequenced, and the lack of alpha or paired-chain data limited which features could be detected. In a later genetic analysis, a missense DCLRE1C variant was associated with V-gene and J-gene trimming of TCR beta chains, and the association was replicated in an independent cohort. It was suggested by the authors that the approach could potentially be generalized to other disease states and immunological phenotypes. Because the 87-base-pair reads could not distinguish some IMGT-functional V segments, including TRBV6-2 and TRBV6-3, those segments were excluded. In both the original and validation cohorts, the classifier was reported to diagnose cytomegalovirus status with high specificity and sensitivity. Linkage disequilibrium might explain the correlated functional status among segregating V segments, but an unknown experimental factor could not be excluded. In a later analysis, the rate of TCR association differed among HLA loci, with DRB1 alleles having the most associated TCRs and HLA-C alleles having the fewest. While some public TCRs were present in many individuals, most TCR sequences turned up only very rarely across donors. In a later analysis, about 16,000 TCR beta sequences were associated with specific HLA alleles at a false discovery rate of 0.05. A further reported finding was that TCR beta sequences accurately predicted the HLA-A and HLA-B alleles for most subjects in the first cohort. According to a later analysis, most CMV-associated TCR beta chains appeared to be HLA-restricted, and the HLA associations seemed to be driven largely by CMV exposure. In the study, about 150 TCR beta chains were listed as associated with cytomegalovirus. Immune exposure information for the cohort was limited to CMV serostatus. A group of highly shared sequence variants was considered likely to be a technical artifact of the sequencing pipeline. Strong co-occurrence of HLA alleles, especially DR and DQ, made assigning TCR associations to individual alleles difficult. Because counts were too low, roughly 16 rarely observed V segments, including chromosome 9 orphons, were excluded from the earlier analysis of 587 of the donors.

The cohort was made up of about 670 healthy bone marrow donors. At the time of sampling, every cohort member was nominally healthy, though immune exposures that went unrecorded were likely present. The donor tested CMV seropositive, placing the donor among the approximately 290 seropositive members of the cohort. A peripheral blood sample was collected from each donor, and TCR beta sequencing was performed on peripheral blood mononuclear cells. The Qiagen DNeasy Blood Extraction Kit was used to extract genomic DNA from the blood cell samples. Cut back by 6 bases and 0 bases, the V and J ends lie 9 bases apart. The CDR3 numbers 14 residues from cysteine through phenylalanine. The entry retains the CDR3 DNA only, 42 bases that are in frame from base 1. The germline V gene specifies SNHLY as CDR1 and FYNNEI as CDR2.

The source material was PBMCs. The rearranged chain carries TRBV2 and TRBJ1-3; TRBD1 is possibly the D segment (5 matching bases). The sequence came from a woman in her thirties or forties in good health and CMV-seropositive. CDR3 sequence: CASRETVSGNTIYF. The DNA sequence is as follows: TGTGCCAGCAGAGAGACAGTCTCTGGAAACACCATATATTTT.